A single count supports the clone carrying this T cell receptor beta chain. The CDR3 is 14 residues long. Germline lookup yields CDR1 MNHNS and CDR2 SASEGT. V lost 7 bases, J lost 8 bases, and 8 bases stayed unmatched. This sample is part of a study of cytomegalovirus exposure and HLA in healthy donors. Produced via immunoSEQ multiplex PCR; TCRdb's table is partial and in-frame only. The repertoire holds around 300,000 clones, with 70% to 90% as singletons. The receptor was isolated from a woman aged 18-30 years in good health and CMV-seronegative. Material: PBMCs. The V call is TRBV6-1, the J call TRBJ1-4; TRBD1 matches 9 bases. In DNA, the CDR3 is TGTGCCAGCATCCCGGGACAGGGTCGAGAAAAACTGTTTTTT. Its translation: CASIPGQGREKLFF.